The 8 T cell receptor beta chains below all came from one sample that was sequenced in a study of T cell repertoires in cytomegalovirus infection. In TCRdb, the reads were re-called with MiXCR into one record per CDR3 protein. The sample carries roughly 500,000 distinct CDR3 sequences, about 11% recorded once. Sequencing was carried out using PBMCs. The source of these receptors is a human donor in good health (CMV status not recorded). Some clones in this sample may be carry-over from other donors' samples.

The CDR3 DNA reads TGTGCCAGCAGCCCCCCCGGGACAGGGGGCATAGAGACCCAGTACTTC. Protein: CASSPPGTGGIETQYF. The J gene is TRBJ2-5, the V gene TRBV5-4, with TRBD1 matching 12 bases. Germline CDR1 is SGHNT and CDR2 is YYREEE (reference sequence). This CDR3 region has 16 residues. Trimming removed 4 bases from V and 4 bases from J; junction bases left unmatched: 8.

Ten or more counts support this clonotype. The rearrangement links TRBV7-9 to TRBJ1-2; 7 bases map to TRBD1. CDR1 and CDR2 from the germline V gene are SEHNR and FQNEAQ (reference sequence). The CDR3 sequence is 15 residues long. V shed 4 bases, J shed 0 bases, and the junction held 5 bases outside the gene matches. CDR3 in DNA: TGTGCCAGCAGCTCCGGGGACAGAGCTAACTATGGCTACACCTTC. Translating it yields CASSSGDRANYGYTF.

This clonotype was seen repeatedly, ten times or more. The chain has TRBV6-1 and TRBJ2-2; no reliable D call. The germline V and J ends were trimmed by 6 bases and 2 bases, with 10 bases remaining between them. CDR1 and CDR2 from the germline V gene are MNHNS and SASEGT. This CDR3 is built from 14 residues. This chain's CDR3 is CASSLDPNTGELFF. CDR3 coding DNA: TGTGCCAGCAGCCTCGATCCTAACACCGGGGAGCTGTTTTTT.

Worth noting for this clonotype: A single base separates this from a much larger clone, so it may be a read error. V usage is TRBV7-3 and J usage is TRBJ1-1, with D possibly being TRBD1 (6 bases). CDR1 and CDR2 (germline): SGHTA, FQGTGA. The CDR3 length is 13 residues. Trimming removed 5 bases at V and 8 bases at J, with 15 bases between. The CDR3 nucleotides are TGTGCCAGCAGCACCCTACAGGGTCGCGAAGCTTTCTTT. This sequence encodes CASSTLQGREAFF.

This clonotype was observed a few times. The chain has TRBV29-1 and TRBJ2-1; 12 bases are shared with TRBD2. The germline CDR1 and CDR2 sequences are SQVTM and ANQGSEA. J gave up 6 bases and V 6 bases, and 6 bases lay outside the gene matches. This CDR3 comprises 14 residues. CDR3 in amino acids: CSVVLAGGGNEQFF. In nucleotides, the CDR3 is TGCAGCGTCGTACTAGCGGGAGGAGGCAATGAGCAGTTCTTC.

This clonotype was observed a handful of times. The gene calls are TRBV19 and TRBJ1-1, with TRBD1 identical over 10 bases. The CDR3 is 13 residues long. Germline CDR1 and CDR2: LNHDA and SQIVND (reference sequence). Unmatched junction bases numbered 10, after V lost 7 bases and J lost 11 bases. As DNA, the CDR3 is TGTGCCAGTATTACTCCCGGGACAGGGGACGCTTTCTTT. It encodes CASITPGTGDAFF.

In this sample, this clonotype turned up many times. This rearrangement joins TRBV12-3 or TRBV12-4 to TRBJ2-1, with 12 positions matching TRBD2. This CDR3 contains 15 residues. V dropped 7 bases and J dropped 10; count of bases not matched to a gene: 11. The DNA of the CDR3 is TGTGCCAGCACCCCCCTAGCGGGAGGGCCGGGGGAGCAGTTCTTC. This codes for CASTPLAGGPGEQFF.

CDR3 sequence (DNA): TGCAGCGTTGAATTGGGGGCGCGAGGAAACACCATATATTTT. Protein product: CSVELGARGNTIYF. This chain joins TRBV29-1 and TRBJ1-3; tentatively, D is TRBD1 (6 bases). V lost 2 bases to trimming and J lost 4 bases, with 12 bases between them. This CDR3 region has 14 residues. CDR1 SQVTM and CDR2 ANQGSEA come from the germline V gene. The full variable domain, its missing parts supplied by reference TRBV29-1 and TRBJ1-3, is SAVISQKPSRDICQRGTSLTIQCQVDSQVTMMFWYRQQPGQSLTLIATANQGSEATYESGFVIDKFPISRPNLTFSTLTVSNMSPEDSSIYLCSVELGARGNTIYFGEGSWLTVV.